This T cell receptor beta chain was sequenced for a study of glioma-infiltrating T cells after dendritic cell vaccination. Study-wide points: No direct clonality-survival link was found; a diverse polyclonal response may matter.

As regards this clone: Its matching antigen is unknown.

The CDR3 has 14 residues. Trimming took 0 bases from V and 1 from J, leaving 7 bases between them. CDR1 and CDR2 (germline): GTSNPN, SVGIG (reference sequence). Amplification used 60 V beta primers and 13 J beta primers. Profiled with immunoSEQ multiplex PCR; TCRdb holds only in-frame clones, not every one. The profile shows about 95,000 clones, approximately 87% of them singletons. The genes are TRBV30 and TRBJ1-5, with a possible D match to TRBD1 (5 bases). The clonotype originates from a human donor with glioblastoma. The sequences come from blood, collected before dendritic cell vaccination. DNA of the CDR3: TGTGCCTGGAGTGTCTCAGGGAGCAATCAGCCCCAGCATTTT. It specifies CAWSVSGSNQPQHF.